This T cell receptor (beta chain) was observed in a study of control samples from healthy donors and cancer patients. Data came from immunoSEQ multiplex PCR; TCRdb stores just in-frame clones and leaves some out. The table has fewer than 200,000 clones, just over 85% seen once. Trimming pared 5 bases from V and 0 bases from J, leaving 11 bases between. In germline, CDR1 is MDHEN, CDR2 SYDVKM. CDR3 size: 16 residues. Sequencing used blood. This chain uses TRBV28 with TRBJ2-6, with D perhaps TRBD2 (6 bases). The clonotype was recovered from a woman in her thirties in good health. CDR3 in amino acids: CASSGSGNSGANVLTF. The DNA of the CDR3 is TGTGCCAGCAGTGGTAGCGGCAACTCTGGGGCCAACGTCCTGACTTTC.